The clone carrying this T cell receptor beta chain has a count of ten or more. Antigen specificity is unknown. Amplified TCR beta CDR3 regions came from RNA transcripts. In the first-round RT-PCR of the TCR CDR3, the HTBI primer set was used. A single record per CDR3 protein comes from TCRdb applying MiXCR to the multiplex PCR reads. The table shows roughly 200,000 distinct CDR3 sequences, with about 18% occurring only once. The germline V gene has CDR1 MDHEN and CDR2 SYDVKM. This CDR3 has 14 residues. V gave up 5 bases and J gave up 4 bases, with 14 bases separating them. Those with hyperthyroidism were 18 to 65 years old, newly diagnosed, and ill for under 2 months. This sample is part of a study of T cells in Graves' hyperthyroidism and ophthalmopathy. Study findings and constraints: Appearing also in blood were most of the thyroid clonotypes expanded above 0.001.

This TCR came from a man aged 40-50 years with Graves' hyperthyroidism. Sequenced: blood. The chain combines TRBV28 with TRBJ1-2; possibly TRBD1 for D (5 bases). Written as DNA, the CDR3 is TGTGCCAGCAGTCCCTCCGGGACGGCCTATGGCTACACCTTC. Its protein product is CASSPSGTAYGYTF.